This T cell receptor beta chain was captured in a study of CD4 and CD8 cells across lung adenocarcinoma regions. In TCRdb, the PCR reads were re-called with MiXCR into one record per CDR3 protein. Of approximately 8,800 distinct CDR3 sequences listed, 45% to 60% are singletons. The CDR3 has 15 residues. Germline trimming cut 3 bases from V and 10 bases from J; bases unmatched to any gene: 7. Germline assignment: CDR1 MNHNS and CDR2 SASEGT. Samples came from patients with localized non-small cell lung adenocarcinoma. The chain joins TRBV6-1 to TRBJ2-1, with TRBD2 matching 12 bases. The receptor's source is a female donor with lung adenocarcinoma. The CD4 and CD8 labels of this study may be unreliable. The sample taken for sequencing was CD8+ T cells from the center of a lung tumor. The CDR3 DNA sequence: TGTGCCAGCAGTGAGACTAGCGGGAGCCCTGCGGAGCAGTTCTTC. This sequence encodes CASSETSGSPAEQFF.